Listed below are T cell receptor beta chains from one sample, sequenced in a study of blood T cell repertoires in COVID-19. Generated by immunoSEQ multiplex PCR, the TCRdb table keeps only in-frame clones and is missing some. There are about 170,000 clones in the sample; around 82% occur only once, and approximately 7% lies in the top ten. The material sequenced was peripheral blood. The receptors originated from a man older than 75 with COVID-19, enrolled during active disease. CDR3s include the opening cysteine and the closing phenylalanine or tryptophan. D genes are given only for firm matches. Size is omitted from some rows. Given values are once, few, many or a class for expanded clones.

TRBJ2-7 | TRBV12-3/TRBV12-4 | TRBD1 | once | CASSKDRGDEQYF | TGTGCCAGCAGCAAGGACAGGGGCGACGAGCAGTACTTC
TRBJ2-7 | TRBV7-8 | TRBD2 | . | CASSLSSGGEQYF | TGTGCCAGCAGCCTCTCCTCGGGGGGCGAGCAGTACTTC
TRBJ2-7 | TRBV18 | TRBD1 | . | CASHPGQGLYEQYF | TGTGCCAGTCACCCGGGACAGGGCCTCTACGAGCAGTACTTC
TRBJ1-5 | TRBV2 | TRBD1 | once | CASSGSGGSNQPQHF | TGTGCCAGCAGTGGCTCAGGGGGCAGCAATCAGCCCCAGCATTTT
TRBJ1-5 | TRBV24-1 | . | . | CATSEGGGGWDQPQHF | TGTGCCACCAGTGAGGGGGGTGGAGGTTGGGATCAGCCCCAGCATTTT
TRBJ2-2 | TRBV19 | . | . | CASSEGVRRSGELFF | TGTGCCAGTAGTGAAGGGGTGCGTCGGTCCGGGGAGCTGTTTTTT
TRBJ1-6 | TRBV18 | . | once | CASSPQRGTTGSPLHF | TGTGCCAGCTCACCACAGAGAGGGACTACTGGTTCACCCCTCCACTTT
TRBJ2-2 | TRBV6-5 | . | . | CASSRTDGTGELFF | TGTGCCAGCAGTCGTACAGATGGGACCGGGGAGCTGTTTTTT
TRBJ1-2 | TRBV27 | . | once | CASSLYVGGDYGYTF | TGTGCCAGCAGTTTATATGTAGGGGGGGACTATGGCTACACCTTC
TRBJ2-3 | TRBV7-2 | TRBD2 | . | CASSLAARGLAGSTDTQYF | TGTGCCAGCAGCTTAGCCGCCAGGGGACTAGCGGGCTCCACAGATACGCAGTATTTT
TRBJ1-2 | TRBV6-2/TRBV6-3 | . | . | CASSYYEGAYGYTF | TGTGCCAGCAGTTACTATGAGGGTGCGTATGGCTACACCTTC
TRBJ2-7 | TRBV6-2/TRBV6-3 | TRBD2 | . | CASSHALLGLAGGTYEQYF | TGTGCCAGCAGTCACGCCCTCCTCGGACTAGCGGGGGGGACCTACGAGCAGTACTTC
TRBJ1-1 | TRBV5-5 | . | . | CASSLMRSSGTEAFF | TGTGCCAGCAGCTTGATGCGTAGCTCGGGGACTGAAGCTTTCTTT
TRBJ1-5 | TRBV9 | . | . | CASSATGSSNQPQHF | TGTGCCAGCAGCGCCACAGGGAGTAGCAATCAGCCCCAGCATTTT
TRBJ2-7 | TRBV28 | TRBD2 | . | CASSLGRGRPYEQYF | TGTGCCAGCAGCCTCGGGCGGGGGAGGCCGTACGAGCAGTACTTC
TRBJ2-6 | TRBV5-1 | TRBD1 | . | CASGNRGLSGANVLTF | TGCGCCAGCGGGAACAGGGGGCTGTCTGGGGCCAACGTCCTGACTTTC
TRBJ1-5 | TRBV5-6 | TRBD1 | . | CASSLFTGGGQPQHF | TGTGCCAGCAGCTTGTTTACAGGGGGGGGTCAGCCCCAGCATTTT
TRBJ1-5 | TRBV6-5 | . | once | CASSPGGYSNQPQHF | TGTGCCAGCAGCCCCGGAGGGTATAGCAATCAGCCCCAGCATTTT
TRBJ1-2 | TRBV29-1 | . | . | CSVKKGPGDYGYTF | TGCAGCGTGAAAAAAGGCCCGGGAGACTATGGCTACACCTTC
TRBJ1-4 | TRBV19 | TRBD1 | . | CASSWDRPWEKLFF | TGTGCCAGCAGCTGGGACAGGCCCTGGGAAAAACTGTTTTTT
TRBJ1-5 | TRBV6-6 | TRBD1 | . | CASNFPRDRGHQPQHF | TGTGCCAGCAATTTCCCCCGGGACAGGGGGCACCAGCCCCAGCATTTT
TRBJ1-4 | TRBV18 | . | . | CASSPGQSDEKLFF | TGTGCCAGCTCACCGGGCCAAAGTGATGAAAAACTGTTTTTT
TRBJ1-2 | TRBV3-1/TRBV3-2 | TRBD1 | . | CASSHRDRYGYTF | TGTGCCAGCAGCCACCGGGACAGATATGGCTACACCTTC
TRBJ1-2 | TRBV5-4 | TRBD1 | . | CASSRTGDYGYTF | TGTGCCAGCAGCCGAACAGGGGACTATGGCTACACCTTC
TRBJ1-4 | TRBV7-4 | . | . | CASSLARREGEKLFF | TGTGCCAGCAGCTTAGCGCGCAGGGAGGGTGAAAAACTGTTTTTT
TRBJ2-5 | TRBV28 | TRBD1 | . | CASGPNTGGWKETQYF | TGTGCCAGCGGGCCCAATACAGGGGGCTGGAAAGAGACCCAGTACTTC
TRBJ1-1 | TRBV3-1/TRBV3-2 | . | . | CASSRASGSTEAFF | TGTGCCAGCAGCAGGGCCAGCGGAAGCACTGAAGCTTTCTTT
TRBJ1-3 | TRBV5-1 | . | . | CASSSGSGNTIYF | TGCGCCAGCAGCTCAGGGTCTGGAAACACCATATATTTT
TRBJ2-1 | TRBV19 | . | once | CASSMELEQFF | TGTGCCAGTAGTATGGAGCTTGAGCAGTTCTTC